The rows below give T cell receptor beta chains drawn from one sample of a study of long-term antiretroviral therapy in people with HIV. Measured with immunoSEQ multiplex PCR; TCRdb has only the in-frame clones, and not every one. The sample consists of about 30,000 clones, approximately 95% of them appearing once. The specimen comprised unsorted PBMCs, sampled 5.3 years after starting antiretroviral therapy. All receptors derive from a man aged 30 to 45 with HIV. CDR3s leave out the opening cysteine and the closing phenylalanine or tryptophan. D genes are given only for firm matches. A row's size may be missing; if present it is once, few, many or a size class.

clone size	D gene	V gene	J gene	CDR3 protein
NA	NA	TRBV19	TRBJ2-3	ASSSGQFGTQY
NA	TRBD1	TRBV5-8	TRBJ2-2	ASSTRQGAYTGELF
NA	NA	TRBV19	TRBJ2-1	ASRRDGSSYNEQF
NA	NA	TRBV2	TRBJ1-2	ASSEGGARVDYGYT
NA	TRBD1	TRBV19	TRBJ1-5	ASSKGQGTVAQPQH
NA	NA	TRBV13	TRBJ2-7	ASSLGDRPSYEQY
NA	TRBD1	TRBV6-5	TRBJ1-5	ASSRQGGNQPQH
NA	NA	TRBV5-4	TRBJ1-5	ASSLGGANQPQH
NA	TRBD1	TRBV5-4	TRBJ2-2	ASSSTTGGSGELF
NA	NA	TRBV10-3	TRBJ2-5	AISSLETQY
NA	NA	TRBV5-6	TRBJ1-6	ASSLARQYNSPLH
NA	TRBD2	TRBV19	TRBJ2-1	ASSRGGPDEQF
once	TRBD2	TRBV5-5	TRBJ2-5	ASSLAGTETQY
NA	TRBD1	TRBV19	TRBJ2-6	ASSFDRAGANVLT
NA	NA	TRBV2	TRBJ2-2	ASSANANTGELF
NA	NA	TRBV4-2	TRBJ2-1	ASSQERSASNEQF
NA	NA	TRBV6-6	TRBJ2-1	ASSLQAERQF
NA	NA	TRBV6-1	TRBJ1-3	ASSEAGAPGNTIY
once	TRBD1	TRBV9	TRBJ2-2	ASSAEPGTEYTGELF
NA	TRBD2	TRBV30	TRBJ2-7	AWSVRREGSEQY
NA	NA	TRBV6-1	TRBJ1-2	ASSPLGHYGYT
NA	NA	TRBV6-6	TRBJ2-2	ATKVLANTGELF
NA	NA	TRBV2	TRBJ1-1	ASIPQGTEAF
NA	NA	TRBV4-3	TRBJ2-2	ASSQVIGAELNTGELF
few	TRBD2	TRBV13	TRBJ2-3	ASSLGRGTDTQY
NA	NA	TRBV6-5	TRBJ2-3	ASGGRISTDTQY
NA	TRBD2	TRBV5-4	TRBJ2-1	ASSRPGLAGDNEQF
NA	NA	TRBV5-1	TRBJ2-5	ASSRSSAGMQETQY
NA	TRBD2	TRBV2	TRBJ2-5	ASRKGTSVQETQY
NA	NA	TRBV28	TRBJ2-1	ASRDSGLLGGMSNEQF
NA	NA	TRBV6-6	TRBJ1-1	ASSSLGRTNTEAF
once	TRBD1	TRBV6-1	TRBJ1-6	ASSELGGRSPLH
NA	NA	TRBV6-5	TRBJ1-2	ASSFGPNYGYT